The 19 T cell receptor beta chains presented below share a single source sample, sequenced in a study of blood T cell repertoires in COVID-19. Using immunoSEQ multiplex PCR, the repertoire was profiled, and TCRdb retains in-frame clones only, with some absent. The repertoire holds 280,000 or so clones, with 80% to 90% as singletons. Sample: PBMCs or T cells enriched from blood (not recorded which). The receptors originated from a man aged 25-45 years who had recovered from COVID-19.

The chain joins TRBV10-2 to TRBJ2-7, with D possibly TRBD1 on 6 matching bases. V was clipped by 8 bases and J by 5 bases, with 16 bases between them. The CDR3 sequence is 13 residues long. Germline loops: CDR1 WSHSY, CDR2 SAAADI. In DNA, the CDR3 is TGCGCCAGCCACCGGGCAGGGGTCCACGAGCAGTACTTC. Translating it yields CASHRAGVHEQYF.

The count of this clone is one. The gene calls are TRBV9 and TRBJ1-2; 7 bases align to TRBD1. Per the germline V gene, CDR1 is SGDLS and CDR2 is YYNGEE. J lost 6 bases, V lost 4 bases, and 12 bases had no gene match. The length of the CDR3 is 15 residues. The CDR3 here is CASSRPGTAYDGYTF. CDR3 coding DNA: TGTGCCAGCAGCCGTCCCGGGACAGCATATGATGGCTACACCTTC.

As to this clone: The junction and the germline gene differ at one end; a read error may be behind it. The rearrangement uses TRBV9 and TRBJ2-5, with 9 positions matching TRBD1. The CDR3 runs to 15 residues. Germline V gene data show CDR1 as SGDLS and CDR2 as YYNGEE. DNA for the CDR3: TGTGCCAGCACCGTAACAGGGGGCATCGGAGAGACCCAGTACTTC. Its translation: CASTVTGGIGETQYF.

V and J are TRBV19 and TRBJ1-3; D is undetermined. Germline assignment: CDR1 LNHDA and CDR2 SQIVND (reference sequence). Trimming left V 0 bases short and J 0 bases short, with 9 bases between. The CDR3 contains 16 residues. The CDR3 sequence is CASSIDRLNSGNTIYF. CDR3 DNA sequence: TGTGCCAGTAGTATAGATCGACTGAACTCTGGAAACACCATATATTTT.

This clone was seen only a few times. The chain carries TRBV7-3 and TRBJ2-5; 14 positions agree with TRBD2. Germline CDR1 and CDR2: SGHTA and FQGTGA. The CDR3 contains 15 residues. The junction had 1 base not matched to a gene; V was cut back by 3 bases and J by 4 bases. The CDR3 reads CASSLTSGGAETQYF. In DNA form, the CDR3 reads TGTGCCAGCAGCTTGACTAGCGGGGGGGCAGAGACCCAGTACTTC.

This chain links TRBV7-3 with TRBJ2-5, with a weak D call TRBD2 (6 bases). The length of the CDR3 is 13 residues. Germline loops: CDR1 SGHTA, CDR2 FQGTGA. V was shortened by 2 bases and J by 6 bases, with 10 bases between the two germline ends. CDR3 region: CASSLSGEKTQYF. CDR3 in DNA: TGTGCCAGCAGCTTATCGGGGGAAAAGACCCAGTACTTC.

This clone was picked up one time. The rearrangement uses TRBV18 and TRBJ1-5, with 8 bases that match TRBD1. V was clipped by 4 bases and J by 4 bases; unmatched bases: 6. This CDR3 contains 15 residues. Germline V gene lookup returns CDR1 KGHSH and CDR2 LQKENI. The CDR3 here is CASSRAGQANQPQHF. The CDR3 nucleotides read TGTGCCAGCTCACGGGCGGGACAGGCGAATCAGCCCCAGCATTTT.

The chain has TRBV7-2 and TRBJ2-5; D call uncertain. The CDR3 spans 15 residues. Trimming shortened V by 5 bases and J by 1 base, and 14 bases separated the two germline ends. CDR1 and CDR2 (germline): SGHTA, FQGNSA. In DNA, the CDR3 is TGTGCCAGCAGCCTCCGGGTGGCATTCCAAGAGACCCAGTACTTC. Protein: CASSLRVAFQETQYF. The variable domain in full, completed from reference TRBV7-2 and TRBJ2-5, reads GAGVSQSPSNKVTEKGKDVELRCDPISGHTALYWYRQSLGQGLEFLIYFQGNSAPDKSGLPSDRFSAERTGGSVSTLTIQRTQQEDSAVYLCASSLRVAFQETQYFGPGTRLLVL.

The genes are TRBV29-1 and TRBJ1-1; 7 bases agree with TRBD1. CDR3 length: 13 amino acids. Germline V CDR1 and CDR2: SQVTM, ANQGSEA. V was clipped by 7 bases and J by 0 bases; unmatched bases: 5. Here the CDR3 DNA reads TGCAGCGCGGGGACAGCCATGAACACTGAAGCTTTCTTT. Translation gives CSAGTAMNTEAFF.

This clone was detected a few times. This chain links TRBV6-5 with TRBJ2-2; perhaps TRBD2 as D (6 bases). CDR3 length equals 15 residues. Trimming stripped 9 bases from V and 4 bases from J, with 18 bases between. CDR1 MNHEY and CDR2 SVGAGI come from the germline V gene. The CDR3 reads CARKLGQGGTGELFF. The CDR3 DNA is TGTGCCAGGAAGCTTGGGCAGGGAGGCACCGGGGAGCTGTTTTTT.

The J gene is TRBJ1-2, the V gene TRBV7-8; no clear D. Deletions cut 5 bases from V and 5 bases from J, with 9 bases between. This CDR3 has 12 amino acids. Per germline, CDR1 SGHVS and CDR2 FQNEAQ. CDR3 amino acids: CASSHNRYGYTF. The DNA of the CDR3 is TGTGCCAGCAGCCACAACCGATATGGCTACACCTTC. Filled out from reference TRBV7-8 and TRBJ1-2, the complete variable domain reads GAGVSQSPRYKVAKRGQDVALRCDPISGHVSLFWYQQALGQGPEFLTYFQNEAQLDKSGLPSDRFFAERPEGSVSTLKIQRTQQEDSAVYLCASSHNRYGYTFGSGTRLTVV.

The chain is built from TRBV11-2 and TRBJ1-5, with D unresolved. The CDR3 is 19 residues long. V was shortened by 4 bases and J by 0 bases, with 22 bases between the two germline ends. CDR1 is SGHAT and CDR2 is FQNNGV in the germline V gene. The CDR3 nucleotides read TGTGCCAGCAGCTCTCGGAGGACCCCGCCGGTATGTAGCAATCAGCCCCAGCATTTT. Translating gives CASSSRRTPPVCSNQPQHF.

A remark on this clone: Relative to the germline gene, one junction end is altered; a read error may explain this. The chain joins TRBV2 to TRBJ1-2; D call uncertain. The germline V gene encodes CDR1 SNHLY and CDR2 FYNNEI. This CDR3 is 13 amino acids long. The CDR3 reads CASSVRRAQDLAF. CDR3 DNA sequence: TGTGCCAGCAGTGTTCGGAGGGCCCAAGATCTCGCCTTC. The whole variable domain, remainder taken from reference TRBV2 and TRBJ1-2, is EPEVTQTPSHQVTQMGQEVILRCVPISNHLYFYWYRQILGQKVEFLVSFYNNEISEKSEIFDDQFSVERPDGSNFTLKIRSTKLEDSAMYFCASSVRRAQDLAFGSGTRLTVV.

V usage is TRBV3-1 (or the pseudogene TRBV3-2) and J usage is TRBJ1-3; unclear D gene. The CDR3 loop spans 13 amino acids. CDR1 is LGHDT and CDR2 is YNNKEL in the germline V gene (reference sequence). Trimming left V 1 base short and J 5 bases short, with 6 bases between. CDR3 bases: TGTGCCAGCAGCCAAGTTAACAGAAACACCATATATTTT. Translated: CASSQVNRNTIYF.

This clone has just one count. The chain uses TRBV5-4 and TRBJ2-7; TRBD2 aligns across 8 bases. CDR3 length: 16 amino acids. The V gene's germline CDR1 is SGHNT and CDR2 YYREEE (reference sequence). J lost 7 bases, V lost 0 bases, and 12 bases had no gene match. The CDR3 loop reads CASSLAGVGGASEQYF. The DNA for the CDR3 is TGTGCCAGCAGCTTGGCGGGCGTCGGGGGGGCGAGTGAGCAGTACTTC.

This chain's CDR3 is CASSEIGGQGSGYTF. In DNA form, the CDR3 reads TGTGCCAGCAGTGAAATCGGTGGTCAGGGGAGTGGCTACACCTTC. The chain combines TRBV2 with TRBJ1-2, with a weak D call TRBD1 (6 bases). V shed 2 bases and J shed 7 bases, with 17 bases lying between them. CDR3 length: 15 amino acids. The germline CDR1 and CDR2 sequences are SNHLY and FYNNEI.

The rearrangement links TRBV11-2 to TRBJ1-1; 7 positions agree with TRBD1. Germline V gives CDR1 SGHAT, CDR2 FQNNGV. The CDR3 extends over 13 amino acids. V trimming: 5 bases; J trimming: 7 bases; junction bases outside the gene matches: 7. CDR3 protein: CASSKKQGIEAFF. CDR3 in DNA: TGTGCCAGCAGCAAAAAACAGGGGATTGAAGCTTTCTTT. Using reference TRBV11-2 and TRBJ1-1 for the parts outside the CDR3, the full variable domain is EAGVAQSPRYKIIEKRQSVAFWCNPISGHATLYWYQQILGQGPKLLIQFQNNGVVDDSQLPKDRFSAERLKGVDSTLKIQPAKLEDSAVYLCASSKKQGIEAFFGQGTRLTVV.

This sequence joins TRBV20-1 and TRBJ2-5, with D uncertain. Germline values: CDR1 DFQATT, CDR2 SNEGSKA (reference sequence). This CDR3 region has 10 residues. The CDR3 is CSSSRETQYF. For the CDR3, the DNA is TGCAGCTCCTCCCGAGAGACCCAGTACTTC.

The CDR3 region has the DNA TGTGCCAGCAGCCCGCATTACCGGGACAGGGAGACCGGGGAGCTGTTTTTT. Its protein is CASSPHYRDRETGELFF. The genes are TRBV13 and TRBJ2-2; 9 bases map to TRBD1. CDR3 length: 17 residues. The ends lost 5 bases at V and 5 bases at J; junction bases unmatched: 12. CDR1 is PRHDT, CDR2 FYEKMQ, per germline (reference sequence).